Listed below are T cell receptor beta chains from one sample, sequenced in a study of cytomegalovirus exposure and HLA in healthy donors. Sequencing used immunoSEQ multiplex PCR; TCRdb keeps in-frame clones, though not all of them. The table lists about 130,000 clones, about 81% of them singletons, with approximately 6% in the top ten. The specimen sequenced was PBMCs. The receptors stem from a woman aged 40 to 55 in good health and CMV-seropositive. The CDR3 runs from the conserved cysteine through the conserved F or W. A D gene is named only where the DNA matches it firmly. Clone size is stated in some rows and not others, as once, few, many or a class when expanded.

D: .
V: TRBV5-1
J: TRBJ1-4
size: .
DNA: TGCGCCAGCAGAGGGACACCTAATGAAAAACTGTTTTTT
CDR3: CASRGTPNEKLFF

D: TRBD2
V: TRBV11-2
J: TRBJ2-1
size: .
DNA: TGTGCCAGCAGCCCTCAGACTAGCGGCTTAAATGAGCAGTTCTTC
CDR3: CASSPQTSGLNEQFF

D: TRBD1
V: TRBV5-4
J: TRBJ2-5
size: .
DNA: TGTGCTTGCAAGACAGGGCTAACGGAGACCCAGTACTTC
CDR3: CACKTGLTETQYF

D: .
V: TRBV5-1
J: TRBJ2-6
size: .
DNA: TGCGCCAGCAGCCTAGGGGTTAACTCTGGGGCCAACGTCCTGACTTTC
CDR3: CASSLGVNSGANVLTF

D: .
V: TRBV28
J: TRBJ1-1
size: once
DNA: TGTGCCAGCAGTTACAGGGTGAACACTGAAGCTTTCTTT
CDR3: CASSYRVNTEAFF

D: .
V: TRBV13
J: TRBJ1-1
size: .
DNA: TGTGCCAGCAGCTTAGGGACAGCGAACACTGAAGCTTTCTTT
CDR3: CASSLGTANTEAFF

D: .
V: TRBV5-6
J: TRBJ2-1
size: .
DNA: TGTGCCAGCAGCTTGGCCGAAGTCCTAGAGCAGTTCTTC
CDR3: CASSLAEVLEQFF

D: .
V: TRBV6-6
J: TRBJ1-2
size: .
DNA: TGTGCCAGCAGTTACCCTCAGGGAAATGGCTACACCTTC
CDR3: CASSYPQGNGYTF

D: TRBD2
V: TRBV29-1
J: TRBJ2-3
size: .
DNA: TGCAGCGTTGTGGGGGGGGACGGCGGTGATACGCAGTATTTT
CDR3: CSVVGGDGGDTQYF

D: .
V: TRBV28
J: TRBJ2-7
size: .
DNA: TGTGCCAGCAGTCCCCCCGGGATAGGGTCGGGCGAGCAGTACTTC
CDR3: CASSPPGIGSGEQYF

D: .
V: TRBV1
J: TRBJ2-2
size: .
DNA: TGCACCAGCAGCCAAGATGTAGGTAGCGGGGGGGCTCTGTACACCGGGGAGCTGTTTTTT
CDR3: CTSSQDVGSGGALYTGELFF

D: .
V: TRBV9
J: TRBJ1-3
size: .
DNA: TGTGCCAGCAGCTTGAGCCGGGTCCCCGCTTTCGACACCATATATTTT
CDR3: CASSLSRVPAFDTIYF

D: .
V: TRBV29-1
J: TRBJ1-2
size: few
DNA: TGCAGCGTTGAGCGGACAGTGGGGGGCTACACCTTC
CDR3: CSVERTVGGYTF

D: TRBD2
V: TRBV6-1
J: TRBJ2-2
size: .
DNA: TGTGAAGAGACGGCGGGAGGGAACGGGGAGCTGTTTTTT
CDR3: CEETAGGNGELFF

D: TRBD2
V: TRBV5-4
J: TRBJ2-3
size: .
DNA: TGTGCCAGCAGCTCTTTACTAGCGGGGGGTGGGGATACGCAGTATTTT
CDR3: CASSSLLAGGGDTQYF

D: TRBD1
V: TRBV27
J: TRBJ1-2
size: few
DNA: TGTGCCAGCAGTCCCTACAGGGGCCTACAGTATGGCTACACCTTC
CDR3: CASSPYRGLQYGYTF

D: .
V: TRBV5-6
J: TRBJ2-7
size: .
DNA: TGTGCCAGCAGCTATGACAGAACCTACGAGCAGTACTTC
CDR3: CASSYDRTYEQYF

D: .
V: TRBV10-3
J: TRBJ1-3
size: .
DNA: TGTGCAATCGCAGGGACTGGAAACACCATATATTTT
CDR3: CAIAGTGNTIYF

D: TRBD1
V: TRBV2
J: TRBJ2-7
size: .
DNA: TGTGCCAGCAGTGACGGGACAGGGACCTACGAGCAGTACTTC
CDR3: CASSDGTGTYEQYF

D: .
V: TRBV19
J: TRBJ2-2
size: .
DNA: TGTGCCAGTCTTTTCAGGGCCGGGGAGCTGTTTTTT
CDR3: CASLFRAGELFF

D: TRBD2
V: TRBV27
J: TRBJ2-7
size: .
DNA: TGTGCCAGCAGTTTATTACTAGCGAGCTCCTACGAGCAGTACTTC
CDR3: CASSLLLASSYEQYF

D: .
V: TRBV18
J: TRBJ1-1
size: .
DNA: TGTGCCAGCTCCGAGGTGGGTCCCCTTGACACTGAAGCTTTCTTT
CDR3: CASSEVGPLDTEAFF

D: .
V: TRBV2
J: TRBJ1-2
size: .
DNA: TGTGCCAGCAGTGGGAGGGGAAAATCCTATGGCTACACCTTC
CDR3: CASSGRGKSYGYTF

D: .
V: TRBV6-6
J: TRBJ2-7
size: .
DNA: TGTGCCAGCAGCAAACGGGACTTCTACGAGCAGTACTTC
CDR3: CASSKRDFYEQYF

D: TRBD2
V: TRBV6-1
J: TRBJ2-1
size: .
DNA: TGTGCCAGCGAAGCGGGGGCGTCCTACAATGAGCAGTTCTTC
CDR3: CASEAGASYNEQFF

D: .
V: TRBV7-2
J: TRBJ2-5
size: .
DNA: TGTGCCAGCAGCTTAGCTGGCCCGGGGCAAGAGACCCAGTACTTC
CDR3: CASSLAGPGQETQYF

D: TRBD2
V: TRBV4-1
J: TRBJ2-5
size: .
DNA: TGCGCCAGCAGTCCGACTAGCGGGATTTGGGAGACCCAGTACTTC
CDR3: CASSPTSGIWETQYF

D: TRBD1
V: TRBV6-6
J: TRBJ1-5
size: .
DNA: TGTGCCAGCAGTTGGGACAGGGGTCAGCCCCAGCATTTT
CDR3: CASSWDRGQPQHF

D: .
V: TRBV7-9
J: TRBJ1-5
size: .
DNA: TGTGCCAGCAGCTTACTCGCAGGGGAGTGGGATCGCAATCAGCCCCAGCATTTT
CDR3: CASSLLAGEWDRNQPQHF

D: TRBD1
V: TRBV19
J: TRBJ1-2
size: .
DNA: TGTGCCAGTAGTCCCACAGGGGTGGTTGACTATGGCTACACCTTC
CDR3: CASSPTGVVDYGYTF

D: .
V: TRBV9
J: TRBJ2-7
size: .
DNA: TGTGCCAGCAGCGTAGCCGTCGGGCAGGGGCTTTCCTACGAGCAGTACTTC
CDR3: CASSVAVGQGLSYEQYF

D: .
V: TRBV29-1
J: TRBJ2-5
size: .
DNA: TGCAGCTTAACCTCAGGGTACCAAGAGACCCAGTACTTC
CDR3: CSLTSGYQETQYF

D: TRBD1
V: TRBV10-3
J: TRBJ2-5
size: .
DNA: TGTGCCATCAGTGGGGACAGGGGGCGGGAGACCCAGTACTTC
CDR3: CAISGDRGRETQYF

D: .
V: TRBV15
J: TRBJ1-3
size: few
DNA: TGTGCCACCAGCGGGCGAGTAGGAACAGGGCCTGGAAACACCATATATTTT
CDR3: CATSGRVGTGPGNTIYF

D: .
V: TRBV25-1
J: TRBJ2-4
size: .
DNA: TGTGCCAGCAGTCCCCCCTGGGGCATGGGGATGGTGTACTTC
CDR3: CASSPPWGMGMVYF

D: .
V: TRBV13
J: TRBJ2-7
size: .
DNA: TGTGCCAGCCGGAAGGAGGGTCTCACCTACGAGCAGTACTTC
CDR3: CASRKEGLTYEQYF

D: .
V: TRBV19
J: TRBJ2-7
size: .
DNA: TGTGCCAGTAGTAACAGGGTCTACGAGCAGTACTTC
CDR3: CASSNRVYEQYF

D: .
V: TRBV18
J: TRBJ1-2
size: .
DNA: TGTGCCAGCTCACCAGGAGGAGATAACTATGGCTACACCTTC
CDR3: CASSPGGDNYGYTF

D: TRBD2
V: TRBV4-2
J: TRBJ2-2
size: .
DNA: TGTGCCAGCAGCCCCGGGGGGGGCGGGGAGCTGTTTTTT
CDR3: CASSPGGGGELFF

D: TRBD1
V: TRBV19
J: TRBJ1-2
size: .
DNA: TGTGCCAGTAGTATCAACAGGGGGTTTGTGGAGGGCTACACCTTC
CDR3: CASSINRGFVEGYTF

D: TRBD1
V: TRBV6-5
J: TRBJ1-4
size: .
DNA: TGTGCCAGCAGTCGCCAGGGGGACGAAAAACTGTTTTTT
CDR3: CASSRQGDEKLFF

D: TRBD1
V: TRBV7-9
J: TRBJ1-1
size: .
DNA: TGTGCCAGCAGCTTAGAGGCAGGGGGATTGGGTTTCTTT
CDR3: CASSLEAGGLGFF

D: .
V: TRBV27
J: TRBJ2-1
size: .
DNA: TGTGCCAGCAGTTTATCGGGGCAGGGTTACTACAATGAGCAGTTCTTC
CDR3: CASSLSGQGYYNEQFF

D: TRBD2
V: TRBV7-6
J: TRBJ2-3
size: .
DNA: TGTGCCAGCAGCTCGCGACTAGCGGGGGGACAACCCGACACAGATACGCAGTATTTT
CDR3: CASSSRLAGGQPDTDTQYF

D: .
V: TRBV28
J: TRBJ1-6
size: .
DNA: TGTGCCAGCACAGGTTCGAATAATTCACCCCTCCACTTT
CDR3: CASTGSNNSPLHF

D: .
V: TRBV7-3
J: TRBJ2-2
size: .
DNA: TGTGCCAGCAGCTTCTCCGCGAACACCGGGGAGCTGTTTTTT
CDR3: CASSFSANTGELFF

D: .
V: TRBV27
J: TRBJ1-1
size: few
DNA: TGTGCCAGCAGTACGACAGGAAACACTGAAGCTTTCTTT
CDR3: CASSTTGNTEAFF

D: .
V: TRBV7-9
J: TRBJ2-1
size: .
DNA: TGTGCCAGCAGCTTAGCCGATGAGCAGTTCTTC
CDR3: CASSLADEQFF

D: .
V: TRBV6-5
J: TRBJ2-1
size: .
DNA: TGTGCCAGCAACCCCGGGACACCGATGTACAATGAGCAGTTCTTC
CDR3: CASNPGTPMYNEQFF

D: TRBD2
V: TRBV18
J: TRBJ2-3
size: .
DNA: TGTGCCAGCTCACTGGAACTAGCGGGGGGGTTCGATACGCAGTATTTT
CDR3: CASSLELAGGFDTQYF

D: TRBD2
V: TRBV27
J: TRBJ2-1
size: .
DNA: TGTGCCAGCAGTCCCCGTGAGCGGGGAAGCTCCTACAATGAGCAGTTCTTC
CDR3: CASSPRERGSSYNEQFF

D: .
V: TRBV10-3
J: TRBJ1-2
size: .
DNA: TGTGCCATCAGTGAGTCGATGTACGGTGCGAGCTACACCTTC
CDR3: CAISESMYGASYTF

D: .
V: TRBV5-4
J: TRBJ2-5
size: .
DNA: TGTGCCAGCAGCTTGTCTATACGGACATTGAAGGGAGAGACCCAGTACTTC
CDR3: CASSLSIRTLKGETQYF

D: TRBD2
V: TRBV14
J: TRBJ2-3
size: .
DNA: TGTGCCAGCAGCCTCACCGGGACTAGCGTACGGGATACGCAGTATTTT
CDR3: CASSLTGTSVRDTQYF

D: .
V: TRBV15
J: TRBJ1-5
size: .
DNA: TGTGCCACCAGCAGATATGGTTTTGGAGGGGCTAGCAATCAGCCCCAGCATTTT
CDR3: CATSRYGFGGASNQPQHF

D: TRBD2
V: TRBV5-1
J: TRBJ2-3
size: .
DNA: TGCGCCAGCAGCTCCGGACTAGCGGGGGGGAGTCGCACAGATACGCAGTATTTT
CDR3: CASSSGLAGGSRTDTQYF

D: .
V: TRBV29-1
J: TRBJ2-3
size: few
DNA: TGCAGCGTTGAACCCCAGGGGTCAGATACGCAGTATTTT
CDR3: CSVEPQGSDTQYF

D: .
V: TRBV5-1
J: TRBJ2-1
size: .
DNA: TGCGCCAGCAGCTTGGACTGGGGGGTCAATGAGCAGTTCTTC
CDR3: CASSLDWGVNEQFF

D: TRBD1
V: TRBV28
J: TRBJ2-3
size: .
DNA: TGTGCCAGCAGTGGACAGGAGACTCCCTCTAGCACAGATACGCAGTATTTT
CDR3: CASSGQETPSSTDTQYF